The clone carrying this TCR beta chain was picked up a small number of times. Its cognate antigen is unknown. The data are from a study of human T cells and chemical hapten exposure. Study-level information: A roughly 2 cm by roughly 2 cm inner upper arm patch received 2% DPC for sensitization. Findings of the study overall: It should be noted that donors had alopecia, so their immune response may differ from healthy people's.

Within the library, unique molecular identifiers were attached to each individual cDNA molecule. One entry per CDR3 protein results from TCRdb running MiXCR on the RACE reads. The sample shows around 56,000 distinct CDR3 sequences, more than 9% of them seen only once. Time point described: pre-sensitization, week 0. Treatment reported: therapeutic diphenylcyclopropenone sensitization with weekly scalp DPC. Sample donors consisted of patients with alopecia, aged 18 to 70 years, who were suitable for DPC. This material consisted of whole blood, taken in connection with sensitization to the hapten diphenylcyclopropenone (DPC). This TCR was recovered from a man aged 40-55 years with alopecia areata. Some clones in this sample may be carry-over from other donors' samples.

The CDR3 loop is CASSPHPSGVIYEQYF. The CDR3 DNA sequence: TGTGCCAGCAGCCCCCACCCGTCGGGGGTTATCTACGAGCAGTACTTC. This rearrangement joins TRBV3-2 to TRBJ2-7; the tabulated D call, TRBD1, remains unverified against the DNA. TRBV3-2 is a pseudogene locus. The CDR3 runs to 16 residues.